Presented here are 4 T cell receptor beta chains from one specimen sequenced in a study of cytomegalovirus exposure and HLA in healthy donors. The PCR contained 60 Vbeta and 13 Jbeta primers. Assay: immunoSEQ multiplex PCR; the TCRdb copy retains only in-frame clones and omits some. The table lists about 130,000 clones, approximately 80% of them singletons. The sequenced sample was PBMCs. The receptors were gathered from a male donor in good health and CMV-seronegative.

This clone was picked up a small number of times. The CDR3 loop is CSARTRTEAFF. The CDR3 DNA sequence: TGCAGTGCTAGAACGAGAACTGAAGCTTTCTTT. The chain uses TRBV20-1 and TRBJ1-1; D not resolved. The CDR3 is 11 amino acids. Deletions cut 2 bases from V and 5 bases from J, with 6 bases between. Per germline, CDR1 DFQATT and CDR2 SNEGSKA (reference sequence).

The CDR3 DNA follows: TGTGCCACCCAGACAGTGCTGGGCGAAAAACTGTTTTTT. Protein product: CATQTVLGEKLFF. V usage is TRBV6-5 and J usage is TRBJ1-4, with TRBD1 as a possible D gene (5 bases). Germline CDR1 MNHEY, CDR2 SVGAGI. V shed 10 bases and J shed 8 bases, with 17 bases lying between them. The CDR3 has 13 residues.

The chain recombines TRBV7-3 with TRBJ2-2; TRBD1 matches 8 bases. Germline V gene lookup returns CDR1 SGHTA and CDR2 FQGTGA. The CDR3 extends over 15 amino acids. V was clipped by 4 bases and J by 5 bases; unmatched bases: 6. The CDR3 DNA sequence: TGTGCCAGCAGCTCAGGGGGCAGTAATACCGGGGAGCTGTTTTTT. Translation gives CASSSGGSNTGELFF.

The rearrangement uses TRBV5-4 and TRBJ2-1; 7 bases match TRBD1. The V and J ends lost 3 bases and 3 bases, in that order; junction bases with no gene match: 9. Germline V gives CDR1 SGHNT, CDR2 YYREEE (reference sequence). There are 16 residues in the CDR3. CDR3 in amino acids: CASSWYRGIIYNEQFF. Written as DNA, the CDR3 is TGTGCCAGCAGCTGGTACAGGGGAATAATCTACAATGAGCAGTTCTTC.